The 14 T cell receptor beta chains below all came from one sample that was sequenced in a study of shared clonotypes between healthy human individuals. The protocol was immunoSEQ multiplex PCR, while the TCRdb copy is restricted to in-frame clones and leaves out a portion. The repertoire holds about 2.1 million clones, with 90% to 95% as singletons. Terminally differentiated effector memory CD45RA+ cells were excluded from the naive CD8 cells, which were CD45RO-negative and positively selected for CCR7. The sequencing sample was made of naive CD8+ T cells from PBMCs. The source of these receptors is a man younger than 35 in good health. Some clones in this sample may be carry-over from other donors' samples.

The count of this clone is one. V usage is TRBV5-1 and J usage is TRBJ1-1; D may be TRBD1 (6 bases). CDR3 length equals 13 residues. Germline CDR1 is SGHRS and CDR2 is YFSETQ. Trimming stripped 5 bases from V and 2 bases from J, with 10 bases between. DNA for the CDR3: TGCGCCAGCAGGATAGGGGGAAACACTGAAGCTTTCTTT. This codes for CASRIGGNTEAFF.

This sequence joins TRBV6-5 and TRBJ2-2, with D maybe TRBD1 (5 bases). Germline CDR1 is MNHEY and CDR2 is SVGAGI. The germline V and J ends were trimmed by 0 bases and 3 bases, with 8 bases remaining between them. This CDR3 comprises 15 residues. The CDR3 nucleotides read TGTGCCAGCAGTTACTCAGGGGCGCACACCGGGGAGCTGTTTTTT. It specifies CASSYSGAHTGELFF.

V and J are TRBV7-6 and TRBJ2-7; D gene ambiguous. Germline CDR1 reads SGHVS; CDR2 reads FNYEAQ. The CDR3 consists of 14 residues. The ends were cut back, 3 bases at V and 1 base at J, with 10 bases in the middle. Here the CDR3 reads CASSFADGSYEQYF. The DNA of the CDR3 is TGTGCCAGCAGCTTCGCCGACGGGTCCTACGAGCAGTACTTC. The full variable domain, in which reference TRBV7-6 and TRBJ2-7 provide the parts outside the CDR3, is GAGVSQSPRYKVTKRGQDVALRCDPISGHVSLYWYRQALGQGPEFLTYFNYEAQQDKSGLPNDRFSAERPEGSISTLTIQRTEQRDSAMYRCASSFADGSYEQYFGPGTRLTVT.

Comments on this clone: This specimen includes other DNA sequences encoding the same CDR3. This chain links TRBV7-9 with TRBJ2-7; TRBD1 might be the D (5 bases). Germline values: CDR1 SEHNR, CDR2 FQNEAQ (reference sequence). The CDR3 contains 13 residues. V lost 1 base to trimming and J lost 3 bases, with 7 bases between them. This chain's CDR3 is CASSLGGIYEQYF. CDR3 nucleotides: TGTGCCAGCAGCTTAGGGGGCATCTACGAGCAGTACTTC.

The chain employs TRBV4-1 and TRBJ1-2; D call uncertain. V lost 0 bases and J 4 bases, leaving 18 bases between the germline ends. CDR3 length: 17 amino acids. Germline CDR1 is MGHRA and CDR2 is YSYEKL. CDR3 region: CASSQDFPPMPIYGYTF. CDR3 in DNA: TGCGCCAGCAGCCAAGATTTTCCCCCCATGCCTATCTATGGCTACACCTTC.

On this clone itself: The sample holds other DNA sequences that translate to the same CDR3. The chain links TRBV5-1 to TRBJ2-5, with 10 nucleotides matching TRBD1. Germline assignment: CDR1 SGHRS and CDR2 YFSETQ. This CDR3 comprises 15 residues. Unmatched junction bases numbered 4, after V lost 0 bases and J lost 5 bases. CDR3 protein: CASSLGQGAGETQYF. Here the CDR3 DNA reads TGCGCCAGCAGCTTGGGACAGGGGGCCGGGGAGACCCAGTACTTC. Full variable domain (missing parts from reference TRBV5-1 and TRBJ2-5): KAGVTQTPRYLIKTRGQQVTLSCSPISGHRSVSWYQQTPGQGLQFLFEYFSETQRNKGNFPGRFSGRQFSNSRSEMNVSTLELGDSALYLCASSLGQGAGETQYFGPGTRLLVL.

The genes are TRBV11-2 and TRBJ2-1, with 9 nucleotides matching TRBD2. The CDR3 is made up of 15 amino acids. Per germline, CDR1 SGHAT and CDR2 FQNNGV. V shed 5 bases and J 2 bases; nucleotides not matched to a gene: 4. The CDR3 nucleotides are TGTGCCAGCAGCCCGGGACTAGCCGCCTACAATGAGCAGTTCTTC. It specifies CASSPGLAAYNEQFF.

This clone was observed a handful of times. The chain employs TRBV10-1 and TRBJ1-5; D is unresolved. The ends were cut back, 6 bases at V and 7 bases at J, with 16 bases in the middle. This CDR3 contains 14 residues. Germline V gene lookup returns CDR1 WNHNN and CDR2 SYGVQD (reference sequence). This chain's CDR3 is CASRANQAWQPQHF. CDR3 nucleotide sequence: TGCGCCAGCAGAGCTAACCAGGCATGGCAGCCCCAGCATTTT.

The CDR3 loop reads CASSYTRGANNEQFF. The CDR3 region has the DNA TGTGCCAGCAGCTACACTCGCGGGGCTAACAATGAGCAGTTCTTC. This chain joins TRBV7-9 and TRBJ2-1; D possibly corresponds to TRBD2 (6 bases). The CDR3 runs 15 residues. In germline, CDR1 is SEHNR, CDR2 FQNEAQ (reference sequence). V lost 4 bases and J lost 5, with 15 bases in between.

This chain connects TRBV6-1 to TRBJ2-7; perhaps TRBD2 as D (7 bases). This CDR3 has 15 residues. V lost 3 bases to trimming and J lost 5 bases, with 17 bases between them. From germline, CDR1 is MNHNS and CDR2 SASEGT. Here the CDR3 reads CASSDQGGVIDEQYF. CDR3 coding DNA: TGTGCCAGCAGTGACCAAGGGGGGGTGATCGACGAGCAGTACTTC.

The rearrangement links TRBV28 to TRBJ1-5; D is ambiguous. This CDR3 is 14 amino acids long. CDR1 is MDHEN and CDR2 is SYDVKM in the germline V gene. V lost 2 bases and J lost 5, with 10 bases in between. The CDR3 sequence is CASSLMANYQPQHF. The DNA for the CDR3 is TGTGCCAGCAGTTTAATGGCAAATTATCAGCCCCAGCATTTT. The entire variable domain, with the rest obtained from reference TRBV28 and TRBJ1-5, is as follows: DVKVTQSSRYLVKRTGEKVFLECVQDMDHENMFWYRQDPGLGLRLIYFSYDVKMKEKGDIPEGYSVSREKKERFSLILESASTNQTSMYLCASSLMANYQPQHFGDGTRLSIL.

With regard to this clone: The sample holds other DNA sequences that translate to the same CDR3. This rearrangement joins TRBV28 to TRBJ2-3, with D uncertain. The CDR3 sequence is 14 residues long. Trimming took 6 bases from V and 0 from J, leaving 10 bases between them. Per germline, CDR1 MDHEN and CDR2 SYDVKM. CDR3 residues: CASSLSRSTDTQYF. CDR3 nucleotides: TGTGCCAGCAGCCTAAGCAGAAGCACAGATACGCAGTATTTT.

V gene TRBV29-1 combines with J gene TRBJ2-1, with D perhaps TRBD1 or TRBD2 (5 bases each). This CDR3 contains 13 residues. Trimming took off 6 bases at V and 6 bases at J, with 15 bases between the two ends. Looked up from germline, CDR1 is SQVTM and CDR2 is ANQGSEA. CDR3 region: CSVRDEAFNEQFF. CDR3 sequence (DNA): TGCAGCGTCCGGGACGAAGCGTTCAATGAGCAGTTCTTC.

V is TRBV11-2 and J is TRBJ2-3; D unresolved. The CDR3 is made up of 15 amino acids. The ends were cut back, 6 bases at V and 3 bases at J, with 16 bases in the middle. CDR1 SGHAT and CDR2 FQNNGV come from the germline V gene. For the CDR3, the DNA is TGTGCCAGCAGAAGACGACCTCCGGTGACAGATACGCAGTATTTT. Its translation: CASRRRPPVTDTQYF.